The clone carrying this T cell receptor (delta chain) came up many times. The antigen remains undetermined. This sequence is one base from a far larger clone and is likely a read error. Other nucleotide sequences in the sample specify the same CDR3. Bulk repertoires came from Vgamma9/Vdelta2+ or Vdelta2-negative gammadelta T cells flow-sorted from PBMC. This entry comes from a study of γδ T cells in repeated Plasmodium falciparum infection. About the study: The natural-infection arm compared Malian children under seasonal malaria with matched Australian children. Overall study results and limits: Malian donors came from one small rural village, predominantly one ethnic group.

TCRdb redid clone calling on the multiplex PCR reads using CATT. The table includes under 65,000 delta-chain clones, roughly 1.8% detected once. V was pared by 9 bases and J by 1 base, with 35 bases of the junction left unmatched. Per germline, CDR1 TSWWSYY and CDR2 QGS. The CDR3 covers 24 residues. The receptor's source is a pool of human donors (malaria-infected and uninfected, not separated). The sequenced sample was gamma-delta T cells from blood. The chain recombines TRDV1 with TRDJ1; TRDD3 matches 10 bases. The J gene, absent from TCRdb, was called here by matching the DNA to germline. The DNA of the CDR3 is TGTGCTCTCGGGATTCTTCTAGGGGCCTTTCCTAGGACTGGGGGATTTGGAAGCACCGATAAACTCATCTTT. Translated, it gives CALGILLGAFPRTGGFGSTDKLIF.